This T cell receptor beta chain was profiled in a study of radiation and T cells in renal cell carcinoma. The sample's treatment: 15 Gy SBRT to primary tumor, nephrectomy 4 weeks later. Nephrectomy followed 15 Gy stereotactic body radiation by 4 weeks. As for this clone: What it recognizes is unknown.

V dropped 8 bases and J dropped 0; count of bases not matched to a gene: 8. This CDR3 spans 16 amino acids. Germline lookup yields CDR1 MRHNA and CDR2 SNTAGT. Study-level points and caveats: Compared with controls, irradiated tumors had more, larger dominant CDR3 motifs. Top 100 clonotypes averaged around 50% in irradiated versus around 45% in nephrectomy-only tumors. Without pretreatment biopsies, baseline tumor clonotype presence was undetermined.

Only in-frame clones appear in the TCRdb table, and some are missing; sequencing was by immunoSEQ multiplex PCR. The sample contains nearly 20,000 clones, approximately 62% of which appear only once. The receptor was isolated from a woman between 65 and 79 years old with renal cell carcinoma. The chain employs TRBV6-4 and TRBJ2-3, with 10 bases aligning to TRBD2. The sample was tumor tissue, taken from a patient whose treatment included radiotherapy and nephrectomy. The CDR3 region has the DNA TGTGCCAGCCAGGGACTAGCGAGTAATAGCACAGATACGCAGTATTTT. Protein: CASQGLASNSTDTQYF.